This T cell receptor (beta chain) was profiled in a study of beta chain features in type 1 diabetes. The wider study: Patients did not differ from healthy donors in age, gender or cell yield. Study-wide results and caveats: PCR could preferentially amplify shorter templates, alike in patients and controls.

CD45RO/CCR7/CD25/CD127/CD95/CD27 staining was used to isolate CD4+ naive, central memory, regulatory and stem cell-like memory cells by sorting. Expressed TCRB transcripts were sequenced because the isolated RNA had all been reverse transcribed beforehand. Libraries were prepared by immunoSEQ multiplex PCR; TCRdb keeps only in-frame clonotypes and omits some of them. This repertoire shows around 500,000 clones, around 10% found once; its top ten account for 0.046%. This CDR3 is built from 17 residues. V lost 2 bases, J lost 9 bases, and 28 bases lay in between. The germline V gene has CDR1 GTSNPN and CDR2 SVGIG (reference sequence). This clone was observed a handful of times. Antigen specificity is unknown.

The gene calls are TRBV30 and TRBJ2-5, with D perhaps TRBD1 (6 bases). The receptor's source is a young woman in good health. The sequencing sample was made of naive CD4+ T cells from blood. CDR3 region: CAWSRLPGDIQGLAQYF. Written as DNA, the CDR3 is TGTGCCTGGAGTAGGCTGCCCGGGGACATACAAGGTTTGGCCCAGTACTTC.